The clone carrying this T cell receptor (beta chain) has only one observation. The data belong to a study of blood T cell repertoires in COVID-19. The V gene lost 2 bases and the J gene lost 11 bases, with 10 bases spanning the gap. The CDR3 runs to 12 residues. In the original analysis: The authors estimated nucleated cell counts from reference gene primer amplification. Sequencing used immunoSEQ multiplex PCR; TCRdb keeps in-frame clones, though not all of them. V, J and clone size were drawn from that table, and D and trimming were deduced from the DNA. Of fewer than 250,000 clones in the sample, 70% to 90% were seen once.

The sequenced sample consisted of PBMCs or T cells enriched from blood (not recorded which). This TCR derives from a young man who had recovered from COVID-19. The chain employs TRBV12-3 or TRBV12-4 and TRBJ2-1; D ambiguous. As DNA, the CDR3 is TGTGCCAGCAGTTTAAGATCCGAGAAGCAGTTCTTC. As protein: CASSLRSEKQFF.